This note documents a single TCR beta chain sequence. No antigen is known for it. One base away lies a much larger clone, so this may be a sequencing read error. Sequencing was performed on an Illumina HiSeq 2000. Multiplex PCR amplification was used to generate the TCR beta chain libraries. High-throughput sequencing was used to analyze the amplified TCR beta chain products. TCRdb handled the public reads itself, with Q25 trimming in fastp and clone calling in MiXCR, and kept productive beta chains. Each CDR3 protein gets just one entry, which takes the most common genes and DNA from the rows behind it. Across this sample there are 130,000 or so distinct CDR3 sequences, with around 22% seen only once. Roughly 2.7% of the sample comes from the top ten. Spanning cysteine to phenylalanine, the CDR3 consists of 16 amino acids. The kept DNA is CDR3 alone, 48 bases in frame from the first base. Via the germline V gene, CDR1 is SGHVS and CDR2 FQNEAQ.

This sample is drawn from a study of breast tumors, draining lymph nodes, adjacent tissues (dated by TCRdb to 2015 to 2016). Turning to the overall study: In breast cancer patients, the study compared the TCR beta repertoires of tumor, adjacent nontumor tissue and axillary lymph nodes. In human breast cancer, the study set out to assess how tumor, surrounding tissue and draining lymph node repertoires relate to one another and whether T cells might be exchanged between them.

Paper-wide results and their limitations: Tumor T-cell repertoires showed less diversity than lymph node repertoires and more diversity than nontumor tissue repertoires, and tumor T-cell repertoires showed preferential V and J gene usage. The study presented the conclusion that tumor T cells originate in lymph nodes as consistent with a hypothesis, not as something directly demonstrated. The data were considered consistent with most tumor T cells being derived from the lymph node and subsequently expanding within tumor tissue. Tumor and nontumor tissue repertoires were found to be significantly more similar in luminal-like than in basal-like breast cancer.

Lymph node samples were obtained from the axillary draining lymph nodes of breast cancer patients. Material: axillary lymph node tissue. Here the chain combines TRBV7-8 and TRBJ2-2; TRBD1 matches 7 bases in the middle. This receptor was identified in a female donor with breast cancer. Some clones in this sample may be carry-over from other donors' samples. Here is the DNA: TGTGCCAGCAGCTCTAGACAGGGTAGAGTTCCCGGGGAGCTGTCTTTT. Its translation is CASSSRQGRVPGELSF.